This T cell receptor (beta chain) was obtained from a study of cytotoxic CD8 clonotypes in ibrutinib-treated CLL. Assay used: immunoSEQ multiplex PCR; TCRdb lists only in-frame clones, some missing. The repertoire has 140,000 or so clones, 75% to 85% of them found once; the top ten carry 10% to 15%. CDR3 length equals 21 residues. Per the germline V gene, CDR1 is MGHRA and CDR2 is YSYEKL. Trimming cost V 3 bases and J 0 bases; bases outside gene matches: 14. This chain joins TRBV4-1 and TRBJ2-1; 13 bases are a match to TRBD2. This TCR was recovered from a human donor with chronic lymphocytic leukemia. The source was PBMCs, collected after 12 months of ibrutinib treatment. CDR3 nucleotides: TGCGCCAGCAGCCAGCGAACCGGGACTAGCGGGACCCAGAGCTCCTACAATGAGCAGTTCTTC. Protein: CASSQRTGTSGTQSSYNEQFF.